The 10 T cell receptor beta chains given below trace back to one sample, sequenced in a study of CD8 T cells in Susac syndrome. Random hexamers were used to reverse transcribe 0.5 to 1 ug of RNA. TCRdb reprocessed the immunoSEQ multiplex PCR reads via MiXCR and lists one record per CDR3 protein. The data show 80,000 to 90,000 distinct CDR3 sequences, about 93% seen once. Sequenced sample: CD8+ T cells from PBMCs. All receptors derive from a human donor in good health.

The chain has TRBV20-1 and TRBJ2-1; 7 bases line up with TRBD2. Germline V gene lookup returns CDR1 DFQATT and CDR2 SNEGSKA (reference sequence). This CDR3 is 15 amino acids long. With V trimmed by 6 bases and J by 2 bases, 10 bases remained unmatched. In DNA form, the CDR3 reads TGCAGTGCCCGGGGCGGGGGATCGGCCTACAATGAGCAGTTCTTC. Its translation: CSARGGGSAYNEQFF.

The gene calls are TRBV2 and TRBJ2-3, with 7 bases that match TRBD1. V trimming: 6 bases; J trimming: 3 bases; junction bases outside the gene matches: 9. Per the germline V gene, CDR1 is SNHLY and CDR2 is FYNNEI. The CDR3 is 15 amino acids. CDR3 coding DNA: TGTGCCAGCAGGGGGACAGCCGGAAGGACAGATACGCAGTATTTT. This encodes CASRGTAGRTDTQYF.

The rearrangement uses TRBV27 and TRBJ2-3; no clear D. This CDR3 is 15 amino acids long. Per the germline V gene, CDR1 is MNHEY and CDR2 is SMNVEV (reference sequence). Trimming took off 3 bases at V and 0 bases at J, with 10 bases between the two ends. This CDR3 reads CASSLVRPSTDTQYF. The CDR3 nucleotides are TGTGCCAGCAGTTTGGTCAGACCTAGCACAGATACGCAGTATTTT.

This sequence joins TRBV2 and TRBJ1-5; D is uncertain. Germline V gene data show CDR1 as SNHLY and CDR2 as FYNNEI. This CDR3 region has 15 residues. Trimming cost V 0 bases and J 1 base, with 7 bases left between them. The CDR3 region is CASSEAAGSNQPQHF. The DNA for the CDR3 is TGTGCCAGCAGTGAAGCCGCCGGGAGCAATCAGCCCCAGCATTTT.

The V call is TRBV20-1, the J call TRBJ2-5; 7 nucleotides agree with TRBD2. Trimming cost V 3 bases and J 1 base; bases outside gene matches: 8. Germline assignment: CDR1 DFQATT and CDR2 SNEGSKA (reference sequence). The CDR3 has 15 residues. The CDR3 region has the DNA TGCAGTGCTAGTTCAGTGGCGGGGGTCCAAGAGACCCAGTACTTC. Encoded protein: CSASSVAGVQETQYF.

The chain carries TRBV2 and TRBJ2-1; D perhaps matches TRBD1 (5 bases). Germline assignment: CDR1 SNHLY and CDR2 FYNNEI. This CDR3 spans 13 amino acids. The V and J ends lost 7 bases and 5 bases respectively, with 12 bases between them. This CDR3 is CASIPRQHNEQFF. The CDR3 bases are TGTGCCAGCATTCCCAGACAGCACAATGAGCAGTTCTTC.

This clonotype was observed a few times. The gene calls are TRBV9 and TRBJ1-1, with TRBD1 as a possible D gene (5 bases). V lost 2 bases to trimming and J lost 3 bases, with 8 bases between them. From germline, CDR1 is SGDLS and CDR2 YYNGEE. The CDR3 is 13 amino acids. CDR3 loop: CASSVGGDTEAFF. CDR3 nucleotide sequence: TGTGCCAGCAGCGTGGGGGGGGACACTGAAGCTTTCTTT.

This clonotype was seen just once. V gene TRBV19 combines with J gene TRBJ1-6; perhaps TRBD1 as D (5 bases). V lost 7 bases and J lost 0, with 16 bases in between. The CDR3 spans 17 residues. Germline V gene sequence: CDR1 LNHDA, CDR2 SQIVND (reference sequence). CDR3 loop: CASTPDLGVSYNSPLHF. The CDR3 coding sequence is TGTGCCAGTACCCCCGACCTAGGGGTCTCCTATAATTCACCCCTCCACTTT.

Only one count was recorded for this clonotype. The rearrangement uses TRBV20-1 and TRBJ1-1, with D perhaps matching TRBD1 (6 bases). This CDR3 contains 13 residues. The V end was cut by 6 bases, the J end by 6 bases, with 17 bases between. Per germline, CDR1 DFQATT and CDR2 SNEGSKA (reference sequence). The CDR3 loop reads CSAPGGGAAEAFF. The CDR3 DNA is TGCAGTGCCCCGGGGGGCGGGGCGGCTGAAGCTTTCTTT.

V is TRBV6-5 and J is TRBJ2-1, with D maybe TRBD2 (5 bases). V gave up 4 bases and J gave up 0 bases, with 7 bases separating them. Germline CDR1 is MNHEY and CDR2 is SVGAGI. There are 14 residues in the CDR3. CDR3 protein: CASSLGSSYNEQFF. The CDR3 DNA is TGTGCCAGCAGTTTGGGGAGCTCCTACAATGAGCAGTTCTTC.